One and the same sample provided the 11 T cell receptor beta chains below, sequenced in a study of T-cell reconstitution after alpha-beta-depleted transplantation in children. Unique molecular identifiers tagged the TCRbeta library. TCRdb recomputed calls from the PCR reads with MiXCR, one row per CDR3 protein. The table lists approximately 240,000 distinct CDR3 sequences, 11% of them singletons. The sample here was PBMCs, taken before TCRalphabeta/CD19-depleted stem cell transplant. The source of these receptors is a child under two years old with acute myeloid leukemia, due to receive a stem cell transplant.

This clonotype was detected many times. The genes are TRBV5-1 and TRBJ2-7, with D hard to call. Germline V lookup: CDR1 SGHRS, CDR2 YFSETQ. V was shortened by 2 bases and J by 3 bases, with 12 bases between the two germline ends. The CDR3 sequence is 14 residues long. CDR3 protein: CASSFEQTHYEQYF. DNA for the CDR3: TGCGCCAGCAGCTTCGAACAAACCCACTACGAGCAGTACTTC.

This clonotype was observed a few times. The chain recombines TRBV5-4 with TRBJ1-1, with D possibly TRBD1 on 5 matching bases. From germline, CDR1 is SGHNT and CDR2 YYREEE (reference sequence). Trimming removed 4 bases at V and 2 bases at J, with 9 bases between. The CDR3 has 13 residues. CDR3 region: CASSARTNTEAFF. CDR3 nucleotides: TGTGCCAGCAGCGCCCGGACAAACACTGAAGCTTTCTTT.

This clonotype was seen ten or more times. This chain links TRBV29-1 with TRBJ1-2; no clear D gene. There are 15 residues in the CDR3. The V end was cut by 7 bases, the J end by 0 bases, with 18 bases between. The germline V gene has CDR1 SQVTM and CDR2 ANQGSEA. This chain's CDR3 is CSGQGSVDTNYGYTF. The CDR3 DNA reads as TGCAGCGGCCAAGGGTCAGTTGATACTAACTATGGCTACACCTTC.

This clonotype was counted at least ten times. The chain joins TRBV18 to TRBJ1-2, with 11 bases lining up with TRBD1. The CDR3 is 14 residues long. V shed 6 bases, J shed 5 bases, and the junction held 5 bases outside the gene matches. The germline CDR1 and CDR2 sequences are KGHSH and LQKENI. As DNA, the CDR3 is TGTGCCAGCTCCCCCGGACAGGGGGCGTATGGCTACACCTTC. It codes for CASSPGQGAYGYTF.

In this sample, this clonotype turned up a few times. V is TRBV3-1 and J is TRBJ2-7; no definite D call. There are 12 residues in the CDR3. Trimming stripped 1 base from V and 3 bases from J, with 4 bases between. The germline V gene has CDR1 LGHDT and CDR2 YNNKEL (reference sequence). Written as DNA, the CDR3 is TGTGCCAGCAGCCAAGCGGACTACGAGCAGTACTTC. It codes for CASSQADYEQYF.

This clonotype was counted ten times or more. The chain joins TRBV7-2 to TRBJ2-7; D may be TRBD1 or TRBD2 (6 bases each). This CDR3 contains 16 residues. Trimming removed 3 bases at V and 0 bases at J, with 15 bases between. Germline V gene sequence: CDR1 SGHTA, CDR2 FQGNSA. The CDR3 nucleotides are TGTGCCAGCAGCTTTAAAGGAGGGGGGATCTCCTACGAGCAGTACTTC. Translated: CASSFKGGGISYEQYF.

This clonotype occurred many times. This sequence joins TRBV6-5 and TRBJ2-1; D is ambiguous. V lost 7 bases to trimming and J lost 0 bases, with 4 bases between them. The germline gives CDR1 MNHEY, CDR2 SVGAGI. The CDR3 consists of 12 residues. CDR3 sequence: CASKSSYNEQFF. The DNA of the CDR3 is TGTGCCAGCAAGAGCTCCTACAATGAGCAGTTCTTC.

This clonotype appeared many times. This sequence joins TRBV4-1 and TRBJ2-7; TRBD1 aligns across 7 bases. V trimming: 1 base; J trimming: 2 bases; junction bases outside the gene matches: 5. This CDR3 contains 15 residues. Germline CDR1 MGHRA, CDR2 YSYEKL. The CDR3: CASSQGVQGAYEQYF. The CDR3 region has the DNA TGCGCCAGCAGCCAAGGGGTCCAGGGGGCCTACGAGCAGTACTTC.

This clonotype was detected many times. CDR3 coding DNA: TGCAGTGCTAGGGGAGGAAACACCATATATTTT. It specifies CSARGGNTIYF. The chain links TRBV20-1 to TRBJ1-3; no definite D call. Germline V lookup: CDR1 DFQATT, CDR2 SNEGSKA (reference sequence). Trimming pared 3 bases from V and 4 bases from J, leaving 4 bases between. The CDR3 length is 11 residues.

The sample holds many counts of this clonotype. The rearrangement joins TRBV12-3 or TRBV12-4 to TRBJ1-5; possible D gene TRBD1, 6 bases. The CDR3 totals 15 residues. V lost 5 bases and J lost 3, with 14 bases in between. The CDR3 reads CASSISTGLNQPQHF. The DNA of the CDR3 is TGTGCCAGCAGTATTTCGACAGGTCTCAATCAGCCCCAGCATTTT.

The sample holds many counts of this clonotype. This chain uses TRBV7-2 with TRBJ2-7, with TRBD2 identical over 8 bases. With 4 bases clipped from V and 3 bases from J, the junction kept 5 bases outside the gene matches. The CDR3 consists of 14 residues. In germline, CDR1 is SGHTA, CDR2 FQGNSA. CDR3 residues: CASSSSGSLYEQYF. CDR3 nucleotide sequence: TGTGCCAGCAGCTCGAGCGGGAGCCTCTACGAGCAGTACTTC.